The clone carrying this T cell receptor (beta chain) is a singleton in its sample. No antigen is known for it. CDR1 MNHNS and CDR2 SASEGT come from the germline V gene. CDR3 size: 17 residues. V was cut by 1 base and J by 0 bases, with 13 bases left in between. The data derive from a study of T cell responses to AZD1222 COVID-19 vaccine. Findings of the study overall: Donors skewed white British and female; clonal diversity was possibly underestimated. Nearly half of the spike-specific TCRs reportedly recognize variant regions that carry no mutations.

Repertoires were generated with immunoSEQ multiplex PCR, while TCRdb's copy carries only in-frame clones and drops some. The data show tens of thousands of clones, approximately 84% seen once. The material was peripheral blood, obtained on day 0 of AZD1222 vaccination. V and J are TRBV6-1 and TRBJ1-5; D not resolved. This clonotype was sampled from an adult in good health. The CDR3 protein is CASSEGDGSYSNQPQHF. In DNA, the CDR3 is TGTGCCAGCAGTGAAGGCGATGGTTCTTATAGCAATCAGCCCCAGCATTTT.